Below, 17 T cell receptor beta chains from the same sample are listed, as sequenced in a study of shared clonotypes between healthy human individuals. It was CD45RO-negative cells, positively selected for CCR7, that made up naive CD8 cells, with terminally differentiated effector memory CD45RA+ cells excluded. The data were produced by immunoSEQ multiplex PCR, yet TCRdb's version contains in-frame clones alone and is incomplete. The sample includes roughly 810,000 clones, 90% to 97% seen only once; the top ten take about 0.22%. The specimen sequenced was naive CD8+ T cells sorted from blood. These receptors were collected from a man in his thirties or forties in good health.

The CDR3 here is CASSLIQQTYEQYF. For the CDR3, the DNA is TGTGCCAGCAGCTTAATCCAGCAAACCTACGAGCAGTACTTC. This sequence joins TRBV7-9 and TRBJ2-7; unclear D gene. V was trimmed by 2 bases and J by 2 bases, leaving 10 bases between them. Germline loops: CDR1 SEHNR, CDR2 FQNEAQ (reference sequence). This CDR3 region has 14 residues.

The chain links TRBV4-1 to TRBJ2-1, with D perhaps matching TRBD1 (5 bases). The CDR3 covers 17 residues. Trimming removed 3 bases from V and 8 bases from J, with 23 bases in between. From germline, CDR1 is MGHRA and CDR2 YSYEKL. The CDR3 sequence is CASSQGYLGDSSDEQFF. CDR3 DNA sequence: TGCGCCAGCAGCCAGGGATACTTAGGGGATTCGAGCGATGAGCAGTTCTTC.

This clone was counted once. The chain links TRBV28 to TRBJ2-1; 14 bases align to TRBD2. The CDR3 has 23 amino acids. Germline values: CDR1 MDHEN, CDR2 SYDVKM. The junction had 25 bases not matched to a gene; V was cut back by 4 bases and J by 5 bases. The CDR3 DNA reads TGTGCCAGCAGTTCGACCTTCACCGGGACTAGCGGGAGTTTCGTCGCTGTCCACAATGAGCAGTTCTTC. This encodes CASSSTFTGTSGSFVAVHNEQFF.

The J gene is TRBJ1-4, the V gene TRBV5-4, with D perhaps matching TRBD1 (5 bases). V was clipped by 1 base and J by 15 bases, with 13 bases between them. The CDR3 runs 12 residues. Germline V CDR1 and CDR2: SGHNT, YYREEE (reference sequence). Here the CDR3 reads CASSLNMGEMFF. Here the CDR3 DNA reads TGTGCCAGCAGCTTGAATATGGGGGAAATGTTTTTT.

This chain links TRBV7-2 with TRBJ1-1; 8 nucleotides line up with TRBD1. CDR3 size: 12 residues. Germline CDR1 SGHTA, CDR2 FQGNSA. J gave up 12 bases and V 3 bases, and 6 bases lay outside the gene matches. In DNA, the CDR3 is TGTGCCAGCAGCTTCACCACAGGGGGACCTTTCTTT. Protein: CASSFTTGGPFF.

This rearrangement joins TRBV12-1 to TRBJ2-7; TRBD1 reflects the table's D call only, with no check against the DNA. TRBV12-1 is a documented pseudogene. The CDR3 is 14 amino acids. The CDR3 loop reads CASSPGTGFNEQYF. The CDR3 DNA sequence: TGTGCCAGCAGCCCCGGGACAGGGTTTAACGAGCAGTACTTC.

V is TRBV11-3 and J is TRBJ2-7; the match to TRBD2 covers 13 bases. V gave up 4 bases and J gave up 5 bases; unmatched junction bases: 5. The germline CDR1 and CDR2 sequences are SGHNT and YENEEA. CDR3 length: 15 residues. This chain's CDR3 is CASSSLAGGPNEQYF. DNA for the CDR3: TGTGCCAGCAGCTCACTAGCGGGAGGGCCAAACGAGCAGTACTTC.

As for this clone: The sample holds other DNA sequences that translate to the same CDR3. V and J are TRBV5-1 and TRBJ2-1; maybe TRBD2 (6 bases). The germline CDR1 and CDR2 sequences are SGHRS and YFSETQ. This CDR3 region has 16 residues. V dropped 0 bases and J dropped 3 bases, with 13 bases sitting between them. CDR3 amino acids: CASSLEFERVYNEQFF. Written as DNA, the CDR3 is TGCGCCAGCAGCTTGGAGTTCGAGCGGGTCTACAATGAGCAGTTCTTC.

The V call is TRBV5-6, the J call TRBJ2-7, with 7 bases lining up with TRBD1. Germline CDR1 SGHDT, CDR2 YYEEEE. Trimming at V came to 4 bases and at J to 9 bases, leaving 13 bases not matched to a gene. CDR3 length: 14 amino acids. In DNA form, the CDR3 reads TGTGCCAGCAGCACGACACCAGGGGGACCTGGGCAGTACTTC. Residues: CASSTTPGGPGQYF. The full variable domain, rest sourced from reference TRBV5-6 and TRBJ2-7, is DAGVTQSPTHLIKTRGQQVTLRCSPKSGHDTVSWYQQALGQGPQFIFQYYEEEERQRGNFPDRFSGHQFPNYSSELNVNALLLGDSALYLCASSTTPGGPGQYFGPGTRLTVT.

The chain couples TRBV10-3 to TRBJ2-7, with TRBD2 matching 11 bases. The CDR3 totals 15 residues. From germline, CDR1 is ENHRY and CDR2 SYGVKD. The ends lost 6 bases at V and 5 bases at J; junction bases unmatched: 9. The CDR3 sequence: CAISMRLAGQDEQYF. The CDR3 bases are TGTGCCATCAGCATGCGACTAGCGGGACAGGACGAGCAGTACTTC.

This clone has only one observation. The genes are TRBV6-5 and TRBJ2-1, with D maybe TRBD2 (5 bases). This CDR3 comprises 14 residues. The ends were cut back, 0 bases at V and 10 bases at J, with 13 bases in the middle. Germline-derived CDR1 and CDR2 are MNHEY and SVGAGI. CDR3 region: CASSYSRSGMEQFF. As DNA, the CDR3 is TGTGCCAGCAGTTACTCGAGATCGGGAATGGAGCAGTTCTTC.

This clone was seen a single time. The chain recombines TRBV9 with TRBJ2-1; perhaps TRBD2 as D (5 bases). In germline, CDR1 is SGDLS, CDR2 YYNGEE. Trimming removed 0 bases at V and 4 bases at J, with 11 bases between. The CDR3 has 15 residues. CDR3: CASSVEGGPYNEQFF. DNA of the CDR3: TGTGCCAGCAGCGTAGAAGGCGGGCCTTACAATGAGCAGTTCTTC.

This clone was counted once. The rearrangement links TRBV18 to TRBJ1-4; tentative D call: TRBD1 (6 bases). There are 18 residues in the CDR3. CDR1 and CDR2 from the germline V gene are KGHSH and LQKENI. The V gene lost 3 bases and the J gene lost 0 bases, with 17 bases spanning the gap. The CDR3: CASSPTDRIQTTNEKLFF. Here the CDR3 DNA reads TGTGCCAGCTCACCTACAGACAGGATCCAAACAACTAATGAAAAACTGTTTTTT.

J is TRBJ1-1 and V is TRBV6-1; D remains ambiguous. The CDR3 is made up of 12 amino acids. The germline V gene encodes CDR1 MNHNS and CDR2 SASEGT. V was trimmed by 8 bases and J by 0 bases, leaving 7 bases between them. CDR3 amino acids: CASSGLNTEAFF. The CDR3, as DNA: TGTGCCAGCTCAGGCTTGAACACTGAAGCTTTCTTT.

V and J are TRBV11-2 and TRBJ2-2; D possibly matches TRBD1 or TRBD2 (6 bases each). Germline V lookup: CDR1 SGHAT, CDR2 FQNNGV. This CDR3 has 17 residues. Trimming removed 5 bases from V and 4 bases from J, with 20 bases in between. CDR3 residues: CASSPAGGRRLTGELFF. In nucleotides, the CDR3 is TGTGCCAGCAGCCCCGCCGGGGGCAGGAGACTCACCGGGGAGCTGTTTTTT.

This CDR3 is CASSSLTSGSSTDTQYF. The CDR3 DNA follows: TGTGCCAGCAGTTCCCTTACTAGCGGGAGCAGCACAGATACGCAGTATTTT. The chain uses TRBV27 and TRBJ2-3; 11 bases agree with TRBD2. The V gene end was trimmed by 4 bases and the J gene end by 0 bases; junction bases not matched to a gene: 6. CDR1 and CDR2 (germline): MNHEY, SMNVEV (reference sequence). There are 17 residues in the CDR3.

V gene TRBV5-4 combines with J gene TRBJ2-5, with D hard to call. With 4 bases removed from V and 5 bases from J, the gap between germline ends came to 12 bases. The CDR3 is 13 residues long. Germline lookup yields CDR1 SGHNT and CDR2 YYREEE (reference sequence). The CDR3 sequence is CASSLLIEETQYF. The CDR3, as DNA: TGTGCCAGCAGCCTCCTTATAGAGGAGACCCAGTACTTC.